The clone carrying this TCR beta chain was counted once. Clones were read by immunoSEQ multiplex PCR, and TCRdb kept only the in-frame ones, dropping some. This table has some 80,000 clones, roughly 80% appearing once. Trimming removed 5 bases from V and 4 bases from J; junction bases left unmatched: 8. Germline CDR1 is SGHDN and CDR2 is FVKESK. CDR3 size: 15 residues. The data were taken from a study of blood T cell repertoires in COVID-19. The sequenced sample was peripheral blood. The TCR was taken from a woman aged 40 to 50 with active or convalescent COVID-19. The rearrangement uses TRBV14 and TRBJ2-1; 7 bases are shared with TRBD1. The CDR3 DNA sequence: TGTGCCAGCAGCAAGACAGGGAGTGGGTACAATGAGCAGTTCTTC. Translation: CASSKTGSGYNEQFF.